This T cell receptor (beta chain) was profiled in a study of T cells after somatic rescue of genetic block. Between the trimmed V and J ends, which lost 8 bases and 0 bases, there was a span of 17 bases. The CDR3 is made up of 15 amino acids. Germline V gene data show CDR1 as SGHRS and CDR2 as YFSETQ. Only in-frame clones appear in the TCRdb table, and some are missing; sequencing was by immunoSEQ multiplex PCR. The table lists 110,000 or so clones, around nine tenths of them singletons, with roughly 1.4% in the top ten. This clonotype was obtained from a woman between 18 and 30 years old. The J gene is TRBJ1-2, the V gene TRBV5-1, with D unresolved. The sample consisted of peripheral blood mononuclear cells (PBMCs). The CDR3 region has the DNA TGCGCCAGACCCCCCCCCGGGTCCCCTAACTATGGCTACACCTTC. Amino acid sequence: CARPPPGSPNYGYTF. The complete variable domain, with remaining parts taken from reference TRBV5-1 and TRBJ1-2, reads KAGVTQTPRYLIKTRGQQVTLSCSPISGHRSVSWYQQTPGQGLQFLFEYFSETQRNKGNFPGRFSGRQFSNSRSEMNVSTLELGDSALYLCARPPPGSPNYGYTFGSGTRLTVV.